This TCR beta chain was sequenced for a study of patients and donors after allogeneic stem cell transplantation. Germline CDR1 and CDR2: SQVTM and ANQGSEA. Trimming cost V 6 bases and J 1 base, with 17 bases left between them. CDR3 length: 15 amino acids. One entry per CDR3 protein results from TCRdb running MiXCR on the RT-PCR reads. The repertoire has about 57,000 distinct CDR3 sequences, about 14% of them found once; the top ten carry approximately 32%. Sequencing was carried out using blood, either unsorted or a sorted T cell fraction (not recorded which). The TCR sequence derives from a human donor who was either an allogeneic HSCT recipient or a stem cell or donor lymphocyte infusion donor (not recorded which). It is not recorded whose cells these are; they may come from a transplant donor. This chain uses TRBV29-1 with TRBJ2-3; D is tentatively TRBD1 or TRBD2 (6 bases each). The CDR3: CSVVRRGRGTDTQYF. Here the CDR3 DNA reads TGCAGCGTCGTCCGTCGGGGGCGAGGCACAGATACGCAGTATTTT.